Listed below are T cell receptor beta chains from one sample, sequenced in a study. TCRdb passed the RT-PCR reads through MiXCR, listing each CDR3 protein once. The sample has approximately 720,000 distinct CDR3 sequences; approximately 15% are singletons. The sequenced sample consisted of memory CD4+ T cells from blood. These receptors originate from a female donor in good health, serving as a healthy control. CDR3s include the opening cysteine and the closing phenylalanine or tryptophan. A D gene is named only where the DNA matches it firmly. The size of a clone is reported for some rows only, either as once, few or many, or as a class for expanded clones.

TRBJ2-4	-	TRBV6-2/TRBV6-3	few	TGTGCCAGCAGTTCAGAAGGGAATAAAAACATTCAGTACTTC	CASSSEGNKNIQYF
TRBJ2-3	TRBD1	TRBV28	-	TGTGCCAGCAGTTTACGGGGACAGGGACGCAATACGCAGTATTTT	CASSLRGQGRNTQYF
TRBJ2-7	TRBD2	TRBV5-8	-	TGTGCCAGCAGGCCTCTTACGGGACTAGCGGGGAAGACTGCCTACGAGCAGTACTTC	CASRPLTGLAGKTAYEQYF
TRBJ2-5	-	TRBV6-5	many	TGTGCCAGCAGCCCCGACAAGCGTAGCGCGACCCAGTACTTC	CASSPDKRSATQYF
TRBJ2-1	-	TRBV20-1	-	TGCAGTGCCCGTGGAGGTTTAAGCTCCTACAATGAGCAGTTCTTC	CSARGGLSSYNEQFF
TRBJ1-1	TRBD1	TRBV9	many	TGTGCCAGCAGCGTAGCTTCGGGACAGGGGAATGAAGCTTTCTTT	CASSVASGQGNEAFF
TRBJ1-1	-	TRBV20-1	few	TGCAGTGCTAGAGTACGAGAGAACACTGAAGCTTTCTTT	CSARVRENTEAFF
TRBJ2-1	-	TRBV9	-	TGTGCCAGCAGCGTAACATCAGGGGACAATGAGCAGTTCTTC	CASSVTSGDNEQFF
TRBJ2-3	-	TRBV15	few	TGTGCCACCCGGCGGGCTGATACGCAGTATTTT	CATRRADTQYF
TRBJ2-1	TRBD2	TRBV4-2	-	TGTGCCAGCAGCCAAGCGGTACTAGCGGGGGGATTCCCCGACAATGAGCAGTTCTTC	CASSQAVLAGGFPDNEQFF
TRBJ1-1	-	TRBV12-3/TRBV12-4	few	TGTGCCAGCAGTTCCGCTAGCCCGAACACTGAAGCTTTCTTT	CASSSASPNTEAFF
TRBJ2-3	-	TRBV24-1	few	TGTGCCACCGCGAAGGTGGGGGATACGCAGTATTTT	CATAKVGDTQYF
TRBJ1-2	-	TRBV18	few	TGTGCCAGCTCACCCCGGCGCGACGGCGACCATGGCTACACCTTC	CASSPRRDGDHGYTF
TRBJ2-4	-	TRBV18	-	TGTGCCAGCTCACCAAATCCGGTTGGGGTAGCCAAAAACATTCAGTACTTC	CASSPNPVGVAKNIQYF
TRBJ1-5	-	TRBV18	few	TGTGCCAGCTCAGGGGAGTATAGCAATCAGCCCCAGCATTTT	CASSGEYSNQPQHF
TRBJ1-5	TRBD1	TRBV2	-	TGTGCCAGCAGCGGGACAGGGGGCTATAGCAATCAGCCCCAGCATTTT	CASSGTGGYSNQPQHF
TRBJ1-1	-	TRBV7-2	few	TGTGCCAGCAGCCCCGGACTTTCCACTGAAGCTTTCTTT	CASSPGLSTEAFF
TRBJ2-1	TRBD2	TRBV7-8	-	TGTGCCAGCACCCTCCAGGGGGGGACTAGCTGGAATGAGCAGTTCTTC	CASTLQGGTSWNEQFF
TRBJ2-2	-	TRBV4-3	few	TGCGCCAGCAGCACCCAGAGGTCCGGGGAGCTGTTTTTT	CASSTQRSGELFF
TRBJ2-7	-	TRBV20-1	few	TGCAGTGCTAGAGCGACAGCCGGGAACGAGCAGTACTTC	CSARATAGNEQYF
TRBJ2-7	-	TRBV6-5	many	TGTGCCAGCAGTCTCGGGGTCAGGCAGTACTTC	CASSLGVRQYF
TRBJ1-1	-	TRBV4-2	-	TGTGCCAGCAGCCAAGGGGTATCGGACATGAACACTGAAGCTTTCTTT	CASSQGVSDMNTEAFF
TRBJ1-1	-	TRBV20-1	many	TGCAGTGGCATGATCTTCGGGGACAACACTGAAGCTTTCTTT	CSGMIFGDNTEAFF
TRBJ2-7	TRBD2	TRBV27	-	TGTGCCAGCAGTTACACACGGACTAGCGGCTACGAGCAGTACTTC	CASSYTRTSGYEQYF
TRBJ1-2	-	TRBV7-9	-	TGTGCCAGCAGCTTAAGTCCCGGCAGCTCCTATGGCTACACCTTC	CASSLSPGSSYGYTF
TRBJ2-1	-	TRBV5-1	-	TGCGCCAGCATTTTTACCGATTCTGGGAGCTCCTACAATGAGCAGTTCTTC	CASIFTDSGSSYNEQFF
TRBJ1-2	TRBD1	TRBV12-3/TRBV12-4	-	TGTGCCAGCAGTTTTGGCAGGGGGGGGGAAGGCTACACCTTC	CASSFGRGGEGYTF
TRBJ2-7	-	TRBV3-1	few	TGTGCCAGCAGCCTCGGGACTCGCACTGCGAGGGAGCAGTACTTC	CASSLGTRTAREQYF
TRBJ1-6	TRBD1	TRBV18	-	TGTGCCAGCTCACCACGTCAGGGGACAGATAATTCACCCCTCCACTTT	CASSPRQGTDNSPLHF
TRBJ1-1	-	TRBV7-9	-	TGTGCCAGCAGCTTACCACCGAACACTGAAGCTTTCTTT	CASSLPPNTEAFF
TRBJ2-1	TRBD1	TRBV7-8	-	TGTGCCAGCAGCTGGAGACAGGGCTACAATGAGCAGTTCTTC	CASSWRQGYNEQFF
TRBJ2-7	TRBD2	TRBV24-1	few	TGTGCCACCAGCCATTCACCGGGACTAGCGGGAGCCTACGAGCAGTACTTC	CATSHSPGLAGAYEQYF
TRBJ1-4	-	TRBV5-6	many	TGTGCCAGCAGCTTCTGGGCCTCGTCAGAAAAACTGTTTTTT	CASSFWASSEKLFF
TRBJ1-6	-	TRBV21-1	-	TGTGCCAGCCCCGTAACTGGGGAATCACCCCTCCACTTT	CASPVTGESPLHF
TRBJ2-1	-	TRBV20-1	-	TGCAGTGCCCAGGTACCACATAAGGAGAATGAGCAGTTCTTC	CSAQVPHKENEQFF